What follows are 9 T cell receptor beta chains derived from one specimen sequenced in a study of identical twins' blood T cells. From the 5' RACE reads, TCRdb called clonotypes with MiXCR, one entry per CDR3 protein. The sample holds roughly 340,000 distinct CDR3 sequences; about 28% are singletons and the top ten take about 6.1%. Material: PBMCs. The source of these receptors is a woman aged 18 to 55 in good health.

This clonotype has a handful of counts. CDR3 sequence: CASRETRRNTGELFF. The CDR3 nucleotides read TGTGCCAGCAGAGAAACTAGGAGAAATACCGGGGAGCTGTTTTTT. The chain joins TRBV6-6 to TRBJ2-2, with a weak D call TRBD2 (5 bases). The CDR3 sequence is 15 residues long. Trimming removed 6 bases at V and 5 bases at J, with 16 bases between. Germline CDR1 MNHNY, CDR2 SVGAGI (reference sequence).

This chain connects TRBV6-2 or TRBV6-3 to TRBJ1-3; D is unclear. V was clipped by 10 bases and J by 5 bases, with 15 bases between them. Germline-derived CDR1 and CDR2 are MNHEY and SVGEGT. This CDR3 is built from 13 residues. The CDR3 DNA is TGTGCCACCCGGAGGCCGGCTAGAAACACCATATATTTT. Its translation is CATRRPARNTIYF.

This clonotype occurred a few times. The rearrangement joins TRBV20-1 to TRBJ1-1; 9 nucleotides align to TRBD1. Germline CDR1 reads DFQATT; CDR2 reads SNEGSKA (reference sequence). V shed 8 bases and J 0 bases; nucleotides not matched to a gene: 10. The CDR3 spans 15 residues. CDR3 bases: TGCAGTTCAAAAGGGACAGGGACCATGAACACTGAAGCTTTCTTT. Protein: CSSKGTGTMNTEAFF.

The sample holds a few counts of this clonotype. The genes are TRBV29-1 and TRBJ1-2; TRBD1 matches 7 bases. Germline V gene lookup returns CDR1 SQVTM and CDR2 ANQGSEA. This CDR3 spans 18 amino acids. Trimming took 0 bases from V and 0 from J; bases not matched to a gene: 13. The CDR3 DNA follows: TGCAGCGTTGAAGAGGGTAGGACAGGACTCCCTACTAACTATGGCTACACCTTC. Protein: CSVEEGRTGLPTNYGYTF.

This chain uses TRBV20-1 with TRBJ1-2; D possibly corresponds to TRBD1 (5 bases). The CDR3 contains 13 residues. Germline values: CDR1 DFQATT, CDR2 SNEGSKA (reference sequence). V was shortened by 5 bases and J by 4 bases, with 14 bases between the two germline ends. The CDR3 spells CSAPGGGAYGYTF. As DNA, the CDR3 is TGCAGTGCTCCCGGTGGAGGGGCCTATGGCTACACCTTC.

The chain combines TRBV5-1 with TRBJ1-1; a weak D match, TRBD1 (5 bases). Germline V gives CDR1 SGHRS, CDR2 YFSETQ. The CDR3 is 16 residues long. The ends were cut back, 5 bases at V and 4 bases at J, with 21 bases in the middle. The CDR3 coding sequence is TGCGCCAGCAGTTTCGCCCTTCGGGGCGCAGGCACTGAAGCTTTCTTT. The encoded protein is CASSFALRGAGTEAFF. Combining the CDR3 with reference TRBV5-1 and TRBJ1-1 gives the whole variable domain KAGVTQTPRYLIKTRGQQVTLSCSPISGHRSVSWYQQTPGQGLQFLFEYFSETQRNKGNFPGRFSGRQFSNSRSEMNVSTLELGDSALYLCASSFALRGAGTEAFFGQGTRLTVV.

The V and J genes are TRBV20-1 and TRBJ1-5; 7 bases line up with TRBD1. In germline, CDR1 is DFQATT, CDR2 SNEGSKA (reference sequence). J gave up 2 bases and V 4 bases, and 11 bases lay outside the gene matches. CDR3 size: 16 residues. The CDR3 spells CSATRTTGNRNQPQHF. Written as DNA, the CDR3 is TGCAGTGCTACTCGGACGACAGGGAATCGCAATCAGCCCCAGCATTTT.

V gene TRBV19 combines with J gene TRBJ2-2; perhaps TRBD2 as D (6 bases). Trimming pared 6 bases from V and 1 base from J, leaving 12 bases between. Germline-derived CDR1 and CDR2 are LNHDA and SQIVND (reference sequence). The CDR3 has 15 amino acids. Here the CDR3 DNA reads TGTGCCAGTAGCACAGGACTACTGAACACCGGGGAGCTGTTTTTT. Translation: CASSTGLLNTGELFF. The full variable domain, in which reference TRBV19 and TRBJ2-2 provide the parts outside the CDR3, is DGGITQSPKYLFRKEGQNVTLSCEQNLNHDAMYWYRQDPGQGLRLIYYSQIVNDFQKGDIAEGYSVSREKKESFPLTVTSAQKNPTAFYLCASSTGLLNTGELFFGEGSRLTVL.

In this sample, this clonotype turned up a few times. The chain couples TRBV7-2 to TRBJ2-7; D ambiguous. The germline CDR1 and CDR2 sequences are SGHTA and FQGNSA. Trimming pared 2 bases from V and 2 bases from J, leaving 10 bases between. This CDR3 spans 14 amino acids. The CDR3 sequence: CASSLSVTTYEQYF. The DNA for the CDR3 is TGTGCCAGCAGCTTATCAGTCACTACCTACGAGCAGTACTTC.